This TCR beta chain is from a study of blood T cell repertoires in COVID-19 (TCRdb year 2020). Study-level background: Collaborator samples came from the United States, Italy and Spain and covered acute and convalescent phases of COVID-19. The prospective study material was composed of cDNA or gDNA derived from T cells, B-cell-depleted T cells, or PBMCs. Deeply sampled blood TCRbeta repertoires from subjects exposed to, actively infected with, or recovered from COVID-19 were included in the dataset. The repertoires were made available in a free public database intended to serve as a resource for research on the immune response to SARS-CoV-2. The samples were drawn from two sources: the first 160 participants of the ongoing ImmuneRACE study, and 1,000 to 1,500 subjects contributed by 6 global collaborators. Nearly every sample came with metadata listing a de-identified subject ID, COVID-19 status, age in years and sex. Where available, HLA class I and class II types were obtained from metadata supplied by the sample provider rather than from assay-based typing.

TCRbeta CDR3 regions were amplified from genomic DNA by means of the immunoSEQ Assay, a bias-controlled multiplex PCR. In the paper's pipeline: Within the assay, amplification of reference gene primers was used to estimate how many nucleated cells each sample contained. To quantify the absolute abundance of each unique TCRbeta CDR3 rearrangement, sequence reads were collapsed and filtered. Productive Simpson clonality was computed per sample as the square root of Simpson's diversity index over productive rearrangements. This immuneACCESS table, as held by TCRdb, lists in-frame sequences with V and J called but not all clones. Of the missing ones, under half trace to an unresolved V gene in checked studies; the others have no known cause. V, J and clone size derive from that table, while D and trimming were established from the DNA sequence. The sample table shows more than 25,000 clones, and about 91% are seen once. The ten largest clonotypes hold about 16% of the sample.

Whole blood was collected in K2EDTA tubes by collaborating institutions according to the institutions' own protocols. Collaborator samples were shipped for TCRbeta analysis as frozen whole blood, isolated PBMCs, or DNA extracted from either sample type. Paper-wide results and their limitations: The amount of clinical and demographic metadata varied by source and participant and was provided uncurated.

Worth noting for this clone: It lacks a known antigen. Per-nucleotide qualities are absent, and no much larger clonotype sits a single base away.

What was sequenced was peripheral blood. The sequence was obtained from a man aged 70-80 years with acute or convalescent COVID-19.

The DNA is as follows: TGTGCCAGCAGCCAAGATGAGGAGTGGAATGAGCAGTTCTTC. Translated, this is CASSQDEEWNEQFF. The rearranged chain carries TRBV3-1 (or the pseudogene TRBV3-2) and TRBJ2-1; there is no confident call for the D gene. CDR1 and CDR2 were assigned from the germline V gene (reference sequence) as LGHDT and YNNKEL. The CDR3 holds 14 amino acids from the cysteine to the phenylalanine. CDR3 DNA only is kept here, 42 bases in frame from base 1. V and J lose 0 bases and 7 bases, and a span of 10 bases separates them.